This is a list of T cell receptor beta chains from one sample in a study of blood T cell repertoires in COVID-19. The repertoire was sequenced with immunoSEQ multiplex PCR; TCRdb's copy has only in-frame clones and lacks some. The sample consists of a few hundred thousand clones, roughly 85% of them appearing once. Source material: PBMCs or T cells enriched from blood (not recorded which). These receptors originate from a woman aged 35 to 49 with acute COVID-19. Both conserved end residues are trimmed from each CDR3.

j_call,v_call,cdr3_aa
TRBJ1-3,TRBV2,ASISGFSGNTIY
TRBJ2-7,TRBV7-8,ASRRGIGGSYEQY
TRBJ2-2,TRBV5-4,ASSLGVASTGELF
TRBJ1-4,TRBV11-2,ASAAGTLNEKLF
TRBJ2-6,TRBV28,ASSSGQGAQGANVLT
TRBJ2-2,TRBV2,ASSVQGASGELF
TRBJ1-5,TRBV6-1,ASSEPFGGGSNQPQH
TRBJ2-2,TRBV11-2,ASSLDYSNTGELF
TRBJ1-5,TRBV28,ASTHGESNQPQH
TRBJ1-3,TRBV28,ASSPGTTGNTIY
TRBJ2-7,TRBV2,ASSRPRQGVARQY
TRBJ1-6,TRBV27,ASSLTTGWDSPLH
TRBJ2-7,TRBV7-6,ASSAMTHSGEQY
TRBJ2-3,TRBV6-4,ASSSQGGKADTQY
TRBJ1-3,TRBV5-1,ASSVPRTGRNTIY
TRBJ1-6,TRBV7-9,ASSLAQDGRARYNSPLH
TRBJ2-7,TRBV5-4,ASSLAFAPGQGS
TRBJ2-1,TRBV5-4,ASSFDRSSYNEQF
TRBJ2-1,TRBV7-6,ASSLALDRGFESEQF
TRBJ2-1,TRBV5-1,ASSAILAGGYREQF
TRBJ1-6,TRBV12-3/TRBV12-4,ASSLGGSPLH
TRBJ1-1,TRBV27,ASRTGPSSTEAF
TRBJ2-1,TRBV27,ASSTLAGALLGEQF
TRBJ2-7,TRBV28,ATQGAVGEQY
TRBJ1-5,TRBV2,ASSDPGEQPQH
TRBJ2-1,TRBV7-3,ASSYDGTSGRNEQF
TRBJ1-6,TRBV6-1,ASSEMGTANSPLH
TRBJ1-1,TRBV27,ASSGGVNTEAF
TRBJ2-7,TRBV15,ATSRDMASGYEQY
TRBJ2-1,TRBV7-9,ASQGANEQF
TRBJ1-2,TRBV28,ASSLVATIYGYT
TRBJ1-5,TRBV12-3/TRBV12-4,ASSLRGYQPQH
TRBJ2-1,TRBV2,ASTDREQF
TRBJ2-7,TRBV18,ASSPLLQGTGEQY
TRBJ2-1,TRBV7-8,ANSRTGDVRNEQF
TRBJ1-5,TRBV2,ASTGTGAQGQPQH
TRBJ1-6,TRBV7-8,ASSRRGNSPLH
TRBJ2-1,TRBV7-6,ASSFKTEISGQDNEQF
TRBJ2-7,TRBV2,ASLAGVYEQY
TRBJ1-2,TRBV4-1,ASSQEPKTRRDGYT
TRBJ2-2,TRBV2,ASSRTTNTGELF
TRBJ2-7,TRBV5-1,ASSLVMGDEQY
TRBJ2-1,TRBV2,AMPGSYNEQF
TRBJ2-5,TRBV7-2,ASSLATIFGETQY
TRBJ2-7,TRBV2,ASSVTFSYEQY
TRBJ2-1,TRBV7-2,ASSLMGAGVGNEQF
TRBJ2-3,TRBV7-6,ASSLARGTDTQY
TRBJ1-5,TRBV28,ASSFSRRGSNQPQH
TRBJ2-3,TRBV14,ASSPLTSGIMDTQY
TRBJ2-1,TRBV7-2,ASTLVGNEQF
TRBJ2-1,TRBV5-1,ASSPHNEEARGEQF